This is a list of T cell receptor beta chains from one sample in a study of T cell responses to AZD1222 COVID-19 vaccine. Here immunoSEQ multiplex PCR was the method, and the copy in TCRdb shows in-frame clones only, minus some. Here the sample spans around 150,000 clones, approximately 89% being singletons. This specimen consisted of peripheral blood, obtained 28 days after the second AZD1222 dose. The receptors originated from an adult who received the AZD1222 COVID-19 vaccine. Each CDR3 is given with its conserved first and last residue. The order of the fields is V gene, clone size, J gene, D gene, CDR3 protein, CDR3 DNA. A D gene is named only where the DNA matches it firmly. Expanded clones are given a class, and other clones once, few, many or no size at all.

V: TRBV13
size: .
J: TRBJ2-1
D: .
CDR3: CASSLGSYNEQFF
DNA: TGTGCCAGCAGCTTAGGCAGCTACAATGAGCAGTTCTTC

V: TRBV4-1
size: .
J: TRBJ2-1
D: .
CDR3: CASSQPNRVGNYNEQFF
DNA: TGCGCCAGCAGCCAACCCAACAGGGTGGGGAATTACAATGAGCAGTTCTTC

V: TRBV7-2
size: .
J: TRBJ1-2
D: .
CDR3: CASSLVGNPHHINYGYTF
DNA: TGTGCCAGCAGCTTAGTGGGCAACCCGCATCATATTAACTATGGCTACACCTTC

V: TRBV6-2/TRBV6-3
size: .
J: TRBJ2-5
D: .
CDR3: CASSQVDQTQYF
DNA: TGTGCCAGCAGTCAGGTTGATCAGACCCAGTACTTC

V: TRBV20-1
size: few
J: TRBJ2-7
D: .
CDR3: CSASPNSYEQYF
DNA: TGCAGTGCTAGTCCCAACTCCTACGAGCAGTACTTC

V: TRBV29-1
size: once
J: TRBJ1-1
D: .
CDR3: CSVGGGSADSGTEAFF
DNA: TGCAGCGTTGGAGGTGGCAGCGCGGATTCAGGGACTGAAGCTTTCTTT

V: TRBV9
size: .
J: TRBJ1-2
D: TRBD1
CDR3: CASSVDGQGEGYTF
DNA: TGTGCCAGCAGCGTAGATGGACAGGGGGAAGGCTACACCTTC

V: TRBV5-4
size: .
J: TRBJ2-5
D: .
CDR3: CASSLSREETQYF
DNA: TGTGCCAGCAGCTTGTCGAGAGAAGAGACCCAGTACTTC

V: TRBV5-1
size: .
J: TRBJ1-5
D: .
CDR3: CASSLRPQEEYSNQPQHF
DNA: TGCGCCAGCAGCTTGCGCCCACAGGAAGAATATAGCAATCAGCCCCAGCATTTT

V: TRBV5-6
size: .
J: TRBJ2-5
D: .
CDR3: CASSSAVQETQYF
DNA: TGTGCCAGCAGCTCAGCAGTCCAAGAGACCCAGTACTTC

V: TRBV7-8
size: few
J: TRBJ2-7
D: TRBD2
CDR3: CASSLLGLAGAYEQYF
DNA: TGTGCCAGCAGCTTACTCGGACTAGCGGGAGCCTACGAGCAGTACTTC

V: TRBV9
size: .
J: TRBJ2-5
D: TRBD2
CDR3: CASSAGTSGGNQYF
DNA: TGTGCCAGCAGCGCCGGAACTAGCGGGGGGAATCAGTACTTC

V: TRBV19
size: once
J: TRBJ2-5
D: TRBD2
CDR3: CASSMTSGRGPGETQYF
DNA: TGTGCCAGTAGTATGACTAGCGGGAGAGGGCCAGGAGAGACCCAGTACTTC

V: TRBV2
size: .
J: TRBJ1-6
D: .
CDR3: CASSDRGGSYNSPLHF
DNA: TGTGCCAGCAGTGATAGGGGGGGCTCCTATAATTCACCCCTCCACTTT

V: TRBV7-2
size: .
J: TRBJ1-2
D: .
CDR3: CASSLNLRAVYGYTF
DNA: TGTGCCAGCAGCTTAAACTTAAGGGCCGTCTATGGCTACACCTTC

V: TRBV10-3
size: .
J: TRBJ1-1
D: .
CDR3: CAIRPGPLNTEAFF
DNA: TGTGCCATCAGACCGGGACCCTTGAACACTGAAGCTTTCTTT

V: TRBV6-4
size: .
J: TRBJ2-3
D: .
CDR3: CASRVAGTDTQYF
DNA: TGTGCCAGCAGGGTTGCTGGCACAGATACGCAGTATTTT

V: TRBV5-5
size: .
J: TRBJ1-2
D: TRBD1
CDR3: CASSPDRVGGYTF
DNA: TGTGCCAGCAGCCCGGACAGGGTTGGTGGCTACACCTTC

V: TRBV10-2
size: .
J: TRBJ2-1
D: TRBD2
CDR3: CASGRVGNYNEQFF
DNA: TGCGCCAGCGGGAGGGTGGGAAACTACAATGAGCAGTTCTTC

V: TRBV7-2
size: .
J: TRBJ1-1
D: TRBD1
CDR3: CASSDPPGQGAWYTEAFF
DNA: TGTGCCAGCAGCGACCCTCCGGGACAGGGGGCCTGGTACACTGAAGCTTTCTTT

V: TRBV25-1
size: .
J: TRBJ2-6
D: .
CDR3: CASSPTGANVLTF
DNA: TGTGCCAGCAGCCCAACTGGGGCCAACGTCCTGACTTTC

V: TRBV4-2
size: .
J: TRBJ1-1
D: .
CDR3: CASSQDAGRAEAFF
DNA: TGTGCCAGCAGCCAAGATGCGGGACGGGCTGAAGCTTTCTTT

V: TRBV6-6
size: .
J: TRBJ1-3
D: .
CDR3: CASSYTGSSGNTIYF
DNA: TGTGCCAGCAGTTACACAGGAAGCTCTGGAAACACCATATATTTT

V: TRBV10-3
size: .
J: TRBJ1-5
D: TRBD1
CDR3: CAISEGQGDSNQPQHF
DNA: TGTGCCATCAGTGAGGGACAGGGGGATAGCAATCAGCCCCAGCATTTT

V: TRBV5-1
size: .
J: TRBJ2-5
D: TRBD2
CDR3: CASSLNRLAAQETQYF
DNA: TGCGCCAGCAGCTTGAATCGGCTAGCGGCGCAAGAGACCCAGTACTTC

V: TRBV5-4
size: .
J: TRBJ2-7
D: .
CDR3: CASSLAGDRYEQYF
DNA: TGTGCCAGCAGCTTGGCGGGAGACCGTTACGAGCAGTACTTC

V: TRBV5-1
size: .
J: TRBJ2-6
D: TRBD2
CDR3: CASTEKSGLAGGGANVLTF
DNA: TGCGCCAGCACGGAGAAATCGGGACTAGCGGGTGGAGGGGCCAACGTCCTGACTTTC

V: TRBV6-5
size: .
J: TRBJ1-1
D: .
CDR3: CASSYTGIGTEAFF
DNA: TGTGCCAGCAGTTACACCGGTATTGGCACTGAAGCTTTCTTT

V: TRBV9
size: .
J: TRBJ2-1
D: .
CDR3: CASSVVPASVTVGHNEQFF
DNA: TGTGCCAGCAGCGTAGTTCCCGCTAGCGTGACTGTAGGTCACAATGAGCAGTTCTTC

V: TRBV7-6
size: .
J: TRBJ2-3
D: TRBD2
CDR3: CASSLGDYITDTQYF
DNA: TGTGCCAGCAGCTTAGGGGACTATATCACAGATACGCAGTATTTT

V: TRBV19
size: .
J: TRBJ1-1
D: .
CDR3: CASSIGRGTEAFF
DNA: TGTGCCAGTAGTATTGGGCGGGGCACTGAAGCTTTCTTT

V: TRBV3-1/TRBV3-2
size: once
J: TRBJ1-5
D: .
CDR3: CASGQDNQPQHF
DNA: TGTGCCAGCGGGCAAGACAATCAGCCCCAGCATTTT

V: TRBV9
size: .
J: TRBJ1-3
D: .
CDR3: CASSVAPADRSSGNTIYF
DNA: TGTGCCAGCAGCGTAGCACCTGCTGACAGGAGCTCTGGAAACACCATATATTTT

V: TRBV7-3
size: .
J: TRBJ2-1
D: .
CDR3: CASSLMPSSYNEQFF
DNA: TGTGCCAGCAGCTTAATGCCCAGCTCCTACAATGAGCAGTTCTTC

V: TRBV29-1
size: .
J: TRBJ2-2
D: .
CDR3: CSVEGRYTGELFF
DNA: TGCAGCGTTGAAGGGCGGTACACCGGGGAGCTGTTTTTT

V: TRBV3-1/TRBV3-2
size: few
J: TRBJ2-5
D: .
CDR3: CASSQDGGMAGPRETQYF
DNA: TGTGCCAGCAGCCAAGATGGGGGTATGGCGGGCCCCCGAGAGACCCAGTACTTC

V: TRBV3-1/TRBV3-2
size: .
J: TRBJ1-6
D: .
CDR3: CASSQRAGTNSPLHF
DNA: TGTGCCAGCAGCCAAAGGGCCGGGACCAATTCACCCCTCCACTTT

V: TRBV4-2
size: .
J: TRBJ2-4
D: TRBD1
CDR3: CASSQGDSKNIQYF
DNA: TGTGCCAGCAGCCAAGGGGACAGCAAAAACATTCAGTACTTC

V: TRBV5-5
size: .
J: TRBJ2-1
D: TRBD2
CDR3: CASSSPPAGVLFRNEQFF
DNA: TGTGCCAGCAGCTCCCCGCCAGCGGGAGTTCTGTTTCGCAATGAGCAGTTCTTC

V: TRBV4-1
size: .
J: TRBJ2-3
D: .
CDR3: CASSQLSGASTDTQYF
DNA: TGCGCCAGCAGCCAACTTAGCGGAGCGAGCACAGATACGCAGTATTTT